A single sample is the source of the 30 T cell receptor beta chains below, sequenced in a study of CXCR3-negative and CXCR3-positive naive CD8 T cells. UMI-labeled TRB cDNA libraries were prepared by 5' RACE. TCRdb reanalyzed the 5' RACE reads and collapses them to one entry per CDR3 protein, without DNA. Across some 130,000 distinct CDR3 sequences, the top ten clones capture 0.5% to 0.75% of the sample. No antigen is known for these receptors. Points from the study as a whole: Greater hydrophobicity was found in TRB CDR3s of CXCR3-positive naive cells than of CXCR3-negative naive cells.

Sequencing was performed on naive CXCR3+ CD8+ T cells from blood. Subset noted: CD45RO-CCR7+CD27+CD95- naive CD8+ T cells expressing CXCR3 (TNR3+). The origin of the receptors is a human donor in good health. Some clones in this sample may be carry-over from other donors' samples.

The V and J genes are TRBV13 and TRBJ1-1. The CDR3 extends over 15 amino acids. The germline V gene has CDR1 PRHDT and CDR2 FYEKMQ (reference sequence). CDR3 sequence reads: CASSPPGPVNTEAFF.

CDR3 residues: CASSEWGTGYEQYF. This chain links TRBV25-1 with TRBJ2-7; the TCRdb call, TRBD1, lacks DNA for checking. CDR3 length: 14 residues. The germline V gene encodes CDR1 MGHDK and CDR2 SYGVNS.

The CDR3 protein is CASSSPGRLATDTQYF. The rearrangement joins TRBV13 to TRBJ2-3; without DNA, the TCRdb call of TRBD1 cannot be checked. CDR3 size: 16 residues. Germline CDR1 and CDR2: PRHDT and FYEKMQ (reference sequence).

This chain uses TRBV3-1 with TRBJ1-1. The CDR3 totals 17 residues. CDR1 and CDR2 (germline): LGHDT, YNNKEL (reference sequence). CDR3 in amino acids: CAISQEAYRAVNTEAFF.

This CDR3 reads CASSVAGTEETQYF. This chain joins TRBV9 and TRBJ2-5; TCRdb's D call, TRBD1, is unchecked because there is no DNA. This CDR3 comprises 14 residues. Per germline, CDR1 SGDLS and CDR2 YYNGEE.

This rearrangement joins TRBV28 to TRBJ2-3; TCRdb's assignment of TRBD2 cannot be checked, as there is no DNA. CDR3 size: 16 residues. The germline CDR1 and CDR2 sequences are MDHEN and SYDVKM. CDR3 protein: CASSLSLVGDKDTQYF. Full variable domain (missing parts from reference TRBV28 and TRBJ2-3): DVKVTQSSRYLVKRTGEKVFLECVQDMDHENMFWYRQDPGLGLRLIYFSYDVKMKEKGDIPEGYSVSREKKERFSLILESASTNQTSMYLCASSLSLVGDKDTQYFGPGTRLTVL.

The genes are TRBV10-3 and TRBJ2-7; lacking DNA, the TRBD1 call made by TCRdb goes unchecked. This CDR3 has 15 amino acids. Germline V gene lookup returns CDR1 ENHRY and CDR2 SYGVKD. This CDR3 is CAISESEGEVDEQYF.

The chain joins TRBV28 to TRBJ2-7; there is no DNA to check the TCRdb D call of TRBD2. Germline assignment: CDR1 MDHEN and CDR2 SYDVKM. The CDR3 runs to 15 residues. CDR3 protein: CASSLFGGTTNEQYF.

The genes are TRBV6-6 and TRBJ1-5; the TCRdb call, TRBD1, lacks DNA for checking. Germline CDR1 and CDR2: MNHNY and SVGAGI (reference sequence). The CDR3 extends over 18 amino acids. The CDR3 sequence: CASSHQTGPFYSNQPQHF.

V is TRBV28 and J is TRBJ1-2. CDR1 is MDHEN, CDR2 SYDVKM, per germline. The CDR3 extends over 13 amino acids. CDR3 protein: CASSLTWGYGYTF.

The chain has TRBV27 and TRBJ2-1. The length of the CDR3 is 13 residues. The germline V gene encodes CDR1 MNHEY and CDR2 SMNVEV (reference sequence). The CDR3: CASSLAHSNEQFF.

This rearrangement joins TRBV4-1 to TRBJ2-1; absent DNA, TCRdb's TRBD1 call cannot be checked. This CDR3 spans 15 amino acids. Germline CDR1 MGHRA, CDR2 YSYEKL. The CDR3 sequence: CASSHRQGPTWEQFF.

This sequence joins TRBV15 and TRBJ2-1; TCRdb outputs TRBD1, but without DNA this stays unchecked. This CDR3 is built from 16 residues. Per germline, CDR1 LNHNV and CDR2 YYDKDF (reference sequence). The CDR3: CATSIEGDLAHNEQFF.

The CDR3 here is CASSSQSGGNEQFF. The chain carries TRBV28 and TRBJ2-1. CDR3 size: 14 residues. Germline V gives CDR1 MDHEN, CDR2 SYDVKM.

The CDR3: CSVTGTGRSREQFF. The J gene is TRBJ2-1, the V gene TRBV29-1; the TCRdb D gene call, TRBD1, has no DNA to confirm it. The CDR3 length is 14 residues. CDR1 and CDR2 (germline): SQVTM, ANQGSEA.

V usage is TRBV28 and J usage is TRBJ2-1; TCRdb selects TRBD1, and the lack of DNA leaves this call unchecked. This CDR3 comprises 13 residues. CDR1 and CDR2 from the germline V gene are MDHEN and SYDVKM. The CDR3 is CASSRTWGGEQFF. The variable domain in full, completed from reference TRBV28 and TRBJ2-1, reads DVKVTQSSRYLVKRTGEKVFLECVQDMDHENMFWYRQDPGLGLRLIYFSYDVKMKEKGDIPEGYSVSREKKERFSLILESASTNQTSMYLCASSRTWGGEQFFGPGTRLTVL.

The chain uses TRBV6-5 and TRBJ2-7; TCRdb picks TRBD1, but there is no DNA to check that call. Germline V gene lookup returns CDR1 MNHEY and CDR2 SVGAGI. This CDR3 contains 15 residues. This CDR3 reads CASSLRPEQTYEQYF.

This chain connects TRBV29-1 to TRBJ2-3; TCRdb designates TRBD2, a call that cannot be tested without DNA. The CDR3 is 13 amino acids. Germline loops: CDR1 SQVTM, CDR2 ANQGSEA. This chain's CDR3 is CSVDSLGTDTQYF.

The chain carries TRBV27 and TRBJ1-1; the D call from TCRdb, TRBD1, cannot be confirmed without DNA. From germline, CDR1 is MNHEY and CDR2 SMNVEV (reference sequence). The CDR3 extends over 13 amino acids. CDR3: CASMGTGSTEAFF.

The rearrangement links TRBV4-2 to TRBJ2-7; checking the TCRdb D call of TRBD2 is not possible without DNA. The CDR3 contains 14 residues. Germline V gene lookup returns CDR1 LGHNA and CDR2 YNFKEQ. CDR3 amino acids: CASVQDGAGREQYF.

This rearrangement joins TRBV5-1 to TRBJ1-5; TCRdb indicates TRBD1, and absent DNA this call remains unverified. Germline lookup yields CDR1 SGHRS and CDR2 YFSETQ. This CDR3 contains 14 residues. The CDR3 is CASSLEGYNQPQHF. The whole variable domain, remainder taken from reference TRBV5-1 and TRBJ1-5, is KAGVTQTPRYLIKTRGQQVTLSCSPISGHRSVSWYQQTPGQGLQFLFEYFSETQRNKGNFPGRFSGRQFSNSRSEMNVSTLELGDSALYLCASSLEGYNQPQHFGDGTRLSIL.

The rearrangement links TRBV7-8 to TRBJ1-1. Germline V lookup: CDR1 SGHVS, CDR2 FQNEAQ. CDR3 size: 13 residues. CDR3 residues: CASSFLKNTEAFF.

The genes are TRBV28 and TRBJ2-7; TCRdb calls TRBD2, which cannot be checked without DNA. The germline V gene has CDR1 MDHEN and CDR2 SYDVKM. This CDR3 has 13 amino acids. CDR3 protein: CASSFHGGYEQYF.

CDR3 region: CASSQTGYEAFF. The rearrangement joins TRBV3-1 to TRBJ1-1; TCRdb outputs TRBD1, but without DNA this stays unchecked. This CDR3 has 12 amino acids. Germline V gene data show CDR1 as LGHDT and CDR2 as YNNKEL (reference sequence). The full variable domain, rest sourced from reference TRBV3-1 and TRBJ1-1, is DTAVSQTPKYLVTQMGNDKSIKCEQNLGHDTMYWYKQDSKKFLKIMFSYNNKELIINETVPNRFSPKSPDKAHLNLHINSLELGDSAVYFCASSQTGYEAFFGQGTRLTVV.

The J gene is TRBJ2-3, the V gene TRBV5-8; as DNA is missing, the TRBD2 call by TCRdb cannot be tested. From germline, CDR1 is SGHTS and CDR2 YDEGEE. The CDR3 loop spans 19 amino acids. CDR3 region: CASSLATSGGVLSTDTQYF.

V gene TRBV19 combines with J gene TRBJ1-1. Per germline, CDR1 LNHDA and CDR2 SQIVND (reference sequence). CDR3 length: 15 amino acids. CDR3 sequence reads: CASSEKGRGNTEAFF.

The genes are TRBV29-1 and TRBJ2-7. Germline V lookup: CDR1 SQVTM, CDR2 ANQGSEA. This CDR3 has 11 residues. CDR3: CSVGFSYEQYF.

The chain uses TRBV7-2 and TRBJ2-1; TCRdb designates TRBD1, a call that cannot be tested without DNA. The CDR3 has 16 amino acids. Germline V gene lookup returns CDR1 SGHTA and CDR2 FQGNSA. CDR3 amino acids: CASSSRGGALSNEQFF.

This rearrangement joins TRBV10-1 to TRBJ1-1; TCRdb's assignment of TRBD1 cannot be checked, as there is no DNA. The CDR3 extends over 14 amino acids. CDR1 and CDR2 (germline): WNHNN, SYGVQD (reference sequence). The CDR3: CASSERRGDTEAFF.

V is TRBV10-3 and J is TRBJ2-1; TCRdb returns TRBD1, unconfirmable since there is no DNA. Per germline, CDR1 ENHRY and CDR2 SYGVKD. There are 13 residues in the CDR3. CDR3 in amino acids: CAIPGTGFNEQFF.